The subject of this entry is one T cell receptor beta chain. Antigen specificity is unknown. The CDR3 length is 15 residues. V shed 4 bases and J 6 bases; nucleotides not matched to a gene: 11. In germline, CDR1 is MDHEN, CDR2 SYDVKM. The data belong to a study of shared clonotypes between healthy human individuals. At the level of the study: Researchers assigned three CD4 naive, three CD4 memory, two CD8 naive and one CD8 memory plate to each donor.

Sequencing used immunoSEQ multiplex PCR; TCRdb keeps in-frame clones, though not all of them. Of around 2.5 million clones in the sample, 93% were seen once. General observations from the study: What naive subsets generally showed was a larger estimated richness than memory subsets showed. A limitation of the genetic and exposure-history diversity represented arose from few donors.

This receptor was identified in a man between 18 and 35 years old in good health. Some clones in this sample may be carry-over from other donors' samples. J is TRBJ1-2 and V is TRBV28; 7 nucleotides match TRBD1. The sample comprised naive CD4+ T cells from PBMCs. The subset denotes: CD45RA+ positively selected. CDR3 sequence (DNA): TGTGCCAGCAGTTCATACGACAGGGAGTGGAATGGCTACACCTTC. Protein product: CASSSYDREWNGYTF.